What follows are 9 T cell receptor beta chains derived from one specimen sequenced in a study of glioma-infiltrating T cells. Amplification of TCR alpha and beta CDR3 regions from RNA used iRepertoire nested multiplex PCR. TCRdb ran MiXCR on the multiplex PCR reads and lists one entry per CDR3 protein. The table shows about 180,000 distinct CDR3 sequences, with about 47% occurring only once. The sequenced material came from glioma tissue, nonneoplastic brain tissue, or PBMCs (not recorded which). The receptor source for this set is a human donor with low-grade glioma or glioblastoma, undergoing nonglioma brain surgery, or in good health (not recorded which).

With respect to this clonotype: With a much larger clone just one base away, this may be a read error. CDR3 sequence reads: CASSYPRLAGVSEQYF. The CDR3 coding sequence is TGTGCCAGCAGTTACCCTCGACTAGCGGGAGTTTCCGAGCAGTACTTC. The rearrangement links TRBV6-2 or TRBV6-3 to TRBJ2-5; 12 bases align to TRBD2. TRBJ2-7 explains the end of the DNA better; the J call may be wrong. The CDR3 consists of 16 residues. CDR1 and CDR2 from the germline V gene are MNHEY and SVGEGT.

A word on this clonotype: Since the CDR3 does not end with the conserved phenylalanine or tryptophan, this likely comes from a read error. The chain couples TRBV4-1 to TRBJ2-7; 7 positions match TRBD1. The ends lost 4 bases at V and 2 bases at J; junction bases unmatched: 2. The CDR3 contains 13 residues. The germline V gene has CDR1 MGHRA and CDR2 YSYEKL. The CDR3 loop is CASSRDSTYEQYL. The CDR3 DNA sequence: TGCGCCAGCAGCCGGGACAGTACCTACGAGCAGTACTTG.

This clonotype was observed at least ten times. The V call is TRBV3-1, the J call TRBJ2-7; D ambiguous. The CDR3 extends over 12 amino acids. Germline V lookup: CDR1 LGHDT, CDR2 YNNKEL (reference sequence). Trimming took off 4 bases at V and 2 bases at J, with 6 bases between the two ends. The DNA for the CDR3 is TGTGCCAGCAGCCTAAGGGCCTACGAGCAGTACTTC. This sequence encodes CASSLRAYEQYF.

Of note for this clonotype: One end of the junction does not line up with germline, which may come from a read error. The gene calls are TRBV6-2 or TRBV6-3 and TRBJ1-3, with D possibly matching TRBD1 (5 bases). The germline gives CDR1 MNHEY, CDR2 SVGEGT. There are 15 residues in the CDR3. For the CDR3, the DNA is TGTGCCACCAGTTTCGACAGTCTCTCAGGAAACACCATATATTTT. Translating it yields CATSFDSLSGNTIYF.

Many counts were recorded for this clonotype. The CDR3 is CASSYSTSGTTDTQYF. The DNA for the CDR3 is TGTGCCAGCAGTTACTCGACTAGCGGAACCACAGATACGCAGTATTTT. The chain recombines TRBV6-2 or TRBV6-3 with TRBJ2-3; 9 bases line up with TRBD2. The V segment lost 0 bases and the J segment 2 bases; nucleotides outside the gene matches: 3. The V gene's germline CDR1 is MNHEY and CDR2 SVGEGT. CDR3 length: 16 residues.

The genes are TRBV10-2 and TRBJ2-1, with TRBD2 as a possible D gene (7 bases). Germline-derived CDR1 and CDR2 are WSHSY and SAAADI. The V end was cut by 7 bases, the J end by 3 bases, with 16 bases between. This CDR3 comprises 15 residues. The CDR3 DNA reads as TGCGCCAGCAAGGGGGGTGCTAGCGGCTACAATGAGCAGTTCTTC. Protein product: CASKGGASGYNEQFF.

A word on this clonotype: Germline is not matched at one junction end, which may reflect a read error. V usage is TRBV6-1 and J usage is TRBJ2-1; 8 bases are shared with TRBD1. Germline V CDR1 and CDR2: MNHNS, SASEGT. The CDR3 has 13 residues. The CDR3: CARSGQGVDEQFF. The CDR3 nucleotides read TGTGCCAGAAGTGGACAGGGCGTCGATGAGCAGTTCTTC.

With respect to this clonotype: A read error may be the cause here, since a much bigger clone is one base away. V gene TRBV3-1 combines with J gene TRBJ2-3; D gene unclear. CDR3 length equals 12 residues. CDR1 LGHDT and CDR2 YNNKEL come from the germline V gene (reference sequence). The CDR3 reads CASSQDIRALTF. The CDR3, as DNA: TGTGCCAGCAGCCAAGATATTAGGGCACTTACTTTT.

As to this clonotype: The junction departs from germline at one end; a sequencing error may be responsible. The chain couples TRBV3-1 to TRBJ2-2, with D possibly being TRBD2 (5 bases). Looked up from germline, CDR1 is LGHDT and CDR2 is YNNKEL (reference sequence). The CDR3 spans 15 residues. The DNA for the CDR3 is TGTGCCAGCAGCCAGACTGAGCTGTACACCGGGGAGATGTTTTTT. Translating it yields CASSQTELYTGEMFF.